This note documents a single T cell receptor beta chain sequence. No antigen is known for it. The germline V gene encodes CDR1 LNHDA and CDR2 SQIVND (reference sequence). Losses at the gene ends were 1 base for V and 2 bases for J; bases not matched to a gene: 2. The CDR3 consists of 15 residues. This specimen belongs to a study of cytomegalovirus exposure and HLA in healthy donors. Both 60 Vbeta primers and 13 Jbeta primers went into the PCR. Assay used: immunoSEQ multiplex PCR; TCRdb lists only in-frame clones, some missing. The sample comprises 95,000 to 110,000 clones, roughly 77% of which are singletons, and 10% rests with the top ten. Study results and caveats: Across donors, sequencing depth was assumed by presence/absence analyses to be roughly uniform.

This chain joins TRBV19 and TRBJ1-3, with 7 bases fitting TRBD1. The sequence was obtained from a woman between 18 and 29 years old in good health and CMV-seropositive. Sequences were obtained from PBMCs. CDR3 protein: CASSIAGTAGNTIYF. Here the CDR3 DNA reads TGTGCCAGTAGTATAGCAGGGACAGCTGGAAACACCATATATTTT.